This T cell receptor (beta chain) was identified during a study of blood T cell repertoires in COVID-19. Study-wide context: Researchers got acute and convalescent COVID-19 samples from the United States, Italy and Spain.

Original processing notes: Counts of nucleated cells, estimated from reference gene primer amplification, were obtained. Sequencing used immunoSEQ multiplex PCR; TCRdb keeps in-frame clones, though not all of them. D and trimming were read from the DNA, whereas the V and J calls and clone size are those reported in that table. The sample has approximately 30,000 clones, around 87% seen once. Germline V gene sequence: CDR1 SGHRS, CDR2 YFSETQ. Trimming removed 0 bases at V and 5 bases at J, with 17 bases between. CDR3 size: 16 residues. The rearrangement links TRBV5-1 to TRBJ2-5; possible D gene TRBD1, 6 bases. Sequenced: peripheral blood. This clonotype was sampled from a human donor in a cohort sampled during active COVID-19. The DNA for the CDR3 is TGCGCCAGCAGCTTGGTTGGCACCCCTGGGGGCGAGACCCAGTACTTC. Amino acid sequence: CASSLVGTPGGETQYF.